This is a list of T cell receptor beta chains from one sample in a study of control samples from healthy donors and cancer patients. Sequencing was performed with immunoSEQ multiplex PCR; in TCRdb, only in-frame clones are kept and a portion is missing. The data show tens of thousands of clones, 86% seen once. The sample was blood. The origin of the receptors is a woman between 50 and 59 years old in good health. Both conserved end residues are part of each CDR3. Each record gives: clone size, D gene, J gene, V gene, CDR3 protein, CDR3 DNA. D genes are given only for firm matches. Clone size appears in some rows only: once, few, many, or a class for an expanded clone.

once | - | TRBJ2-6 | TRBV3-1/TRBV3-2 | CASSQAFSSGANVLTF | TGTGCCAGCAGCCAAGCATTCTCCTCTGGGGCCAACGTCCTGACTTTC
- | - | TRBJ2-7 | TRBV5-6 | CASSSWGPGYEQYF | TGTGCCAGCAGCTCTTGGGGCCCGGGGTACGAGCAGTACTTC
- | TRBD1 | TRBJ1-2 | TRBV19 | CASSHRGRNYGYTF | TGTGCCAGTAGTCACAGGGGTCGGAACTATGGCTACACCTTC
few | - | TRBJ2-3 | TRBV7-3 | CASSPVVSTDTQYF | TGTGCCAGCAGCCCGGTGGTTAGCACAGATACGCAGTATTTT
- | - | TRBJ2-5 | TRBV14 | CASSQDLGETQYF | TGTGCCAGCAGCCAAGATCTAGGAGAGACCCAGTACTTC
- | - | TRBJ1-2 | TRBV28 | CASSLLSETGYTF | TGTGCCAGCAGTTTATTATCGGAGACTGGCTACACCTTC
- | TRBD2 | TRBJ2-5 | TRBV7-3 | CASSPGLDPQETQYF | TGTGCCAGCAGCCCGGGACTAGACCCCCAAGAGACCCAGTACTTC
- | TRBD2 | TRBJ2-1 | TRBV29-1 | CSVEDRAGPTNEQFF | TGCAGCGTTGAAGATCGAGCGGGGCCAACTAATGAGCAGTTCTTC
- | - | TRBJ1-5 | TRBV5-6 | CASSFFPNQPQHF | TGTGCCAGCAGCTTTTTCCCAAATCAGCCCCAGCATTTT
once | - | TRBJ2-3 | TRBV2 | CASRRGRDTQYF | TGCGCCAGCAGGCGGGGTCGAGATACGCAGTATTTT
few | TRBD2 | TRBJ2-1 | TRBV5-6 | CASSLGGRAYNEQFF | TGTGCCAGCAGCTTGGGCGGGAGGGCCTACAATGAGCAGTTCTTC
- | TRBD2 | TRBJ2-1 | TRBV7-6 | CASSLNPPLAEQPPYNEQFF | TGTGCCAGCAGCTTAAATCCCCCACTAGCGGAGCAGCCTCCCTACAATGAGCAGTTCTTC
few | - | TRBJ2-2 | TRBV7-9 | CASSYGQAGELFF | TGTGCCAGCAGTTATGGGCAAGCTGGGGAGCTGTTTTTT
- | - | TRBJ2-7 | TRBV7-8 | CASSARQRGAYEQYF | TGTGCCAGCAGCGCCCGACAGAGGGGAGCCTACGAGCAGTACTTC
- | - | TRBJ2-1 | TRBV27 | CASSYGSYNEQFF | TGTGCCAGCAGTTACGGCTCCTACAATGAGCAGTTCTTC
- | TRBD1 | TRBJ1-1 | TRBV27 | CASSPLDRYQPAFF | TGTGCCAGCAGTCCCCTGGACAGGTACCAACCAGCTTTCTTT
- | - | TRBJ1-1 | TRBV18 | CATTPSGKNTEAFF | TGTGCCACCACCCCGTCGGGGAAGAACACTGAAGCTTTCTTT
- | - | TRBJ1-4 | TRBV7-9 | CASSPLARSNEKLFF | TGTGCCAGCAGCCCCCTCGCCAGGAGTAATGAAAAACTGTTTTTT
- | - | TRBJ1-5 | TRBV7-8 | CASSLGGSYSNQPQHF | TGTGCCAGCAGCTTAGGGGGCAGCTATAGCAATCAGCCCCAGCATTTT
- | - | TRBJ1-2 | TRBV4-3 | CASSQLTGGGGGYTF | TGCGCCAGCAGCCAATTGACAGGCGGTGGGGGTGGCTACACCTTC
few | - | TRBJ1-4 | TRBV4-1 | CASSQDYLPGSSTNEKLFF | TGCGCCAGCAGCCAAGACTATCTCCCGGGTTCTTCAACTAATGAAAAACTGTTTTTT
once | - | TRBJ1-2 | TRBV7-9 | CASSLRGGYGYGYTF | TGTGCCAGCAGCTTAAGGGGAGGTTACGGCTATGGCTACACCTTC
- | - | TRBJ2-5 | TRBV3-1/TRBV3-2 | CASSTRTAHETQYF | TGTGCCAGCAGCACCCGGACTGCTCACGAGACCCAGTACTTC
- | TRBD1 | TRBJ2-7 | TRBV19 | CASSIVLGTGVDEQYF | TGTGCCAGTAGTATAGTTCTCGGGACAGGGGTAGACGAGCAGTACTTC
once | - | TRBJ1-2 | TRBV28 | CASSSLDSYGYTF | TGTGCCAGCAGTTCGCTGGACAGCTATGGCTACACCTTC
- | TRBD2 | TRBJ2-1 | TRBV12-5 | CASGLGRGGSINEQFF | TGTGCTAGTGGTTTGGGGCGGGGCGGGAGTATCAATGAGCAGTTCTTC
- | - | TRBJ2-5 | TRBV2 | CASAKGRPGETQYF | TGTGCCAGCGCGAAGGGGCGCCCCGGGGAGACCCAGTACTTC
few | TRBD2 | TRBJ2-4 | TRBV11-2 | CASSEGLAVSLAKNIQYF | TGTGCCAGCAGCGAGGGACTAGCGGTCTCCCTAGCCAAAAACATTCAGTACTTC
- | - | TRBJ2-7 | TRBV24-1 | CATSDLLEGSGEQYF | TGTGCCACCAGTGATTTGCTGGAGGGATCGGGCGAGCAGTACTTC
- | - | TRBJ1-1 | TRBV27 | CASRAWQNTEAFF | TGTGCCAGCAGGGCGTGGCAGAACACTGAAGCTTTCTTT
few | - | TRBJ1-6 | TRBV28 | CASTPEAGRRSANSPLHF | TGTGCCAGCACCCCCGAGGCAGGGAGGAGGTCGGCTAATTCACCCCTCCACTTT
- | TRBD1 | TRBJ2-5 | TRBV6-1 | CASSEGRLRNRGLGETQYF | TGTGCCAGCAGTGAAGGGAGGCTTAGAAACAGGGGGCTGGGGGAGACCCAGTACTTC
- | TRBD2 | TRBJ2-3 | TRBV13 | CASSPRLAENTDTQYF | TGTGCCAGCAGCCCGCGACTAGCGGAGAACACAGATACGCAGTATTTT
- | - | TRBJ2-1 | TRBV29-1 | CSAQGLAASNEQFF | TGCAGCGCCCAGGGACTGGCGGCAAGCAATGAGCAGTTCTTC
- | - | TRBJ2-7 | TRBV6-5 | CASRLRRADSYEQYF | TGTGCCAGCAGACTCCGACGGGCCGATTCCTACGAGCAGTACTTC
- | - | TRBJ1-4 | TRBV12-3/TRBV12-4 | CASSLFRNEKLFF | TGTGCCAGCAGTTTATTCAGGAACGAAAAACTGTTTTTT
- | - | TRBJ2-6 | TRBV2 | CASSRDGANVLTF | TGTGCCAGCAGTCGGGATGGGGCCAACGTCCTGACTTTC
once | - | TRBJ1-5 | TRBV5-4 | CASSFNRVEPQHF | TGTGCCAGCAGCTTTAACAGGGTGGAGCCCCAGCATTTT
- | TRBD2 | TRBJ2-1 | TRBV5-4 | CASSPGTSGYNEQFF | TGTGCCAGCAGCCCGGGGACTAGCGGGTACAATGAGCAGTTCTTC
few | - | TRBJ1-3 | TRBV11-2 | CASSLVSGFGNTIYF | TGTGCCAGCAGCTTAGTGAGTGGGTTCGGAAACACCATATATTTT
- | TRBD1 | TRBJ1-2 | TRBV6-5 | CASSPTGDYGYTF | TGTGCCAGCAGTCCGACAGGGGACTATGGCTACACCTTC
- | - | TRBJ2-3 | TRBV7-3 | CASSPGLGTDTQYF | TGTGCCAGCAGTCCCGGACTGGGCACAGATACGCAGTATTTT
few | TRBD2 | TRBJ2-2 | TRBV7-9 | CAAERGLAGNTGELFF | TGTGCAGCGGAGAGGGGACTAGCGGGAAACACCGGGGAGCTGTTTTTT
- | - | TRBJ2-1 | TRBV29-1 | CSAWTGNNEQFF | TGCAGCGCATGGACGGGGAACAATGAGCAGTTCTTC
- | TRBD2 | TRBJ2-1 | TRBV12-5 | CASGLPSGSEQFF | TGTGCTAGTGGTTTGCCTAGCGGGAGCGAGCAGTTCTTC
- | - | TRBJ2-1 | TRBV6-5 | CASKGWAMRDNEQFF | TGTGCCAGCAAAGGCTGGGCTATGAGGGACAATGAGCAGTTCTTC
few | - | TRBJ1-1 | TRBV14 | CASSQDIGGGNTEAFF | TGTGCCAGCAGCCAAGACATCGGGGGTGGGAACACTGAAGCTTTCTTT
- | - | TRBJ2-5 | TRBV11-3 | CASSPHRGAGETQYF | TGTGCCAGCAGCCCACATCGGGGGGCCGGAGAGACCCAGTACTTC
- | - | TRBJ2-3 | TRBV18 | CASSPLGRGSTDTQYF | TGTGCCAGCTCACCCTTGGGCAGGGGCAGCACAGATACGCAGTATTTT
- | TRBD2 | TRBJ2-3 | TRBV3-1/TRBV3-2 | CASSQSRGGTQYF | TGTGCCAGCAGCCAATCCCGGGGGGGTACGCAGTATTTT
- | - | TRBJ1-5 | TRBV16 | CASSQSGQGGYQPQHF | TGTGCCAGCAGCCAATCTGGGCAGGGAGGATATCAGCCCCAGCATTTT
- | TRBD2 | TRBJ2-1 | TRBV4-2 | CASSQDLPSGRARYNEQFF | TGTGCCAGCAGCCAAGATCTACCTAGCGGGAGGGCCCGGTACAATGAGCAGTTCTTC
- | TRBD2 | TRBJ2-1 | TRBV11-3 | CASSLGLAGVDNEQFF | TGTGCCAGCAGCCTGGGACTAGCGGGAGTAGACAATGAGCAGTTCTTC
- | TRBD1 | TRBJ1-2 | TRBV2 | CADTGTGFGSDYGYTF | TGTGCCGACACCGGGACAGGGTTTGGTTCGGACTATGGCTACACCTTC
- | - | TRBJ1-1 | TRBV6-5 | CASRPQGVNTEAFF | TGTGCCAGCAGACCCCAGGGTGTGAACACTGAAGCTTTCTTT
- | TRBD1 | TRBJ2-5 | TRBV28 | CASSVSGTAIQETQYF | TGTGCCAGCAGTGTATCCGGGACAGCGATCCAAGAGACCCAGTACTTC
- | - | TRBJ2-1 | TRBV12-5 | CASGLGQGLVNEQFF | TGTGCTAGTGGTTTAGGGCAGGGATTGGTGAATGAGCAGTTCTTC
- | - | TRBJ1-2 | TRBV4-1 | CASSQGYRADYGYTF | TGCGCCAGCAGCCAAGGGTACAGGGCCGACTATGGCTACACCTTC
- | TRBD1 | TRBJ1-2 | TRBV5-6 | CASSLGPGGDYGYTF | TGTGCCAGCAGCTTGGGCCCAGGGGGGGACTATGGCTACACCTTC